The entry that follows covers one T cell receptor (beta chain) sequence. Its antigen remains unknown. This entry belongs to a study of identifying expanded T cells in peripheral blood. Sequencing used immunoSEQ multiplex PCR; TCRdb keeps in-frame clones, though not all of them. The sample records about 85,000 clones, around 90% being singletons. Overall study findings and caveats: Roughly 1.2 clones differed between technical replicates, versus about 15 and 19 over time.

Healthy donors had no documented immune events, such as infections, while sampled. The ends were cut back, 0 bases at V and 8 bases at J, with 7 bases in the middle. This CDR3 is built from 12 residues. Germline loops: CDR1 LGHNA, CDR2 YSLEER. This chain uses TRBV4-3 with TRBJ1-1; D not certain. The specimen sequenced was blood. The receptor was isolated from a person aged 18-70 years in good health. The CDR3 nucleotides are TGCGCCAGCAGCCAAGACAGCGGGGAAGCTTTCTTT. Its translation: CASSQDSGEAFF.